These T cell receptor beta chains were read from a single sample in a study of blood T cells in healthy people across ages. TCRdb re-called the 5' RACE reads through MiXCR, storing one row per CDR3 protein. The sample records approximately 2,000,000 distinct CDR3 sequences, about two fifths being singletons. The sample consisted of blood. The receptors stem from a human donor in good health. Both conserved end residues are part of each CDR3. The order of the fields is V gene, clone size, J gene, D gene, CDR3 DNA, CDR3 protein. A D gene is named only where the DNA matches it firmly. Only part of the rows carry a size: once, few, many, or a class if the clone is expanded.

TRBV7-9	NA	TRBJ1-2	TRBD1	TGTGCCAGCAGCCGTGGACAGGGGGCGCGTAATGGCTACACCTTC	CASSRGQGARNGYTF
TRBV29-1	NA	TRBJ1-6	NA	TGCAGCGCTGCACGGGGTCAGGATTCACCCCTCCACTTT	CSAARGQDSPLHF
TRBV2	NA	TRBJ2-5	NA	TGTGCCAGCAGTGTTTTGAACGAGCGGTACTTC	CASSVLNERYF
TRBV19	NA	TRBJ2-6	NA	TGTGCCAGTAGTCTTGACAGGGGGACTAGTGGGGCCAACGTCCTGACTTTC	CASSLDRGTSGANVLTF
TRBV6-4	few	TRBJ2-5	NA	TGTGCCAGCAGTGACTCGAATCCTTGCAGGGACCAAGAGACCCAGTACTTC	CASSDSNPCRDQETQYF
TRBV29-1	NA	TRBJ2-1	TRBD1	TGCAGCGGAATATCAGGGGGCAGCTACGAGCAGTTCTTC	CSGISGGSYEQFF
TRBV10-3	NA	TRBJ2-7	NA	TGTGCCATCAGTGTAACGTCCCCTTACGAGCAGTACTTC	CAISVTSPYEQYF
TRBV6-6	NA	TRBJ1-1	NA	TGTGCCAGCAGTGCCCGGACGGGGACTGAAGCTTTCTTT	CASSARTGTEAFF
TRBV2	NA	TRBJ2-1	NA	TGTGCCAGCAATCGGAGAAGGGAGCAGTTCTTC	CASNRRREQFF
TRBV7-8	NA	TRBJ2-1	NA	TGTGCCAGCAGCTTAGTTGGGCCCGCGGAGCAGTTCTTC	CASSLVGPAEQFF
TRBV7-9	NA	TRBJ2-1	NA	TGTGCCAGCAGCCTCCCATGGGCCGACGGGAGCTCCTACAATGAGCAGTTCTTC	CASSLPWADGSSYNEQFF
TRBV27	NA	TRBJ1-5	NA	TGTGCCAGCAGTTTATCCGACGGATTCAATCAGCCCCAGCATTTT	CASSLSDGFNQPQHF
TRBV7-9	few	TRBJ2-7	NA	TGTGCCAGCAGCCGACATCCACACTACGAGCAGTACTTC	CASSRHPHYEQYF
TRBV7-9	NA	TRBJ2-1	NA	TGTGCCAGCACCCTGGCACAGTCCTACAATGAGCAGTTCTTC	CASTLAQSYNEQFF
TRBV29-1	NA	TRBJ2-2	NA	TGCAGCGCCCTAGTAACAGTCGGGGAGCTGTTTTTT	CSALVTVGELFF
TRBV7-8	NA	TRBJ2-1	NA	TGTGCCAGCAGCTTAGATCCGACAACCTACAATGAGCAGTTCTTC	CASSLDPTTYNEQFF
TRBV15	NA	TRBJ2-4	NA	TGTGCCACCAGCAGTTCCATCCCCAGGAGCGAGGGGAAAAACATTCAGTACTTC	CATSSSIPRSEGKNIQYF
TRBV12-3/TRBV12-4	NA	TRBJ1-6	NA	TGTGCCAGCAGTTTGGATCTGGGGAATTCACCCCTCCACTTT	CASSLDLGNSPLHF
TRBV6-1	NA	TRBJ2-7	NA	TGTGCCAGCAGCAGGGCCACCGGATACGAGCAGTACTTC	CASSRATGYEQYF
TRBV7-8	NA	TRBJ2-1	TRBD2	TGTGCCAGCAGCTTATGGGTTACTAGCGGGGGGGCGGGCAATGAGCAGTTCTTC	CASSLWVTSGGAGNEQFF
TRBV20-1	NA	TRBJ2-5	TRBD2	TGCAGTGCTAGCGATTACGTGCGCGGGAGAGAGACCCAGTACTTC	CSASDYVRGRETQYF
TRBV20-1	many	TRBJ2-5	NA	TGCAGTGCTACTGACACTGAAGAGACCCAGTACTTC	CSATDTEETQYF
TRBV12-3/TRBV12-4	NA	TRBJ2-1	TRBD2	TGTGCCAGCAGTTTCTTGAGACTAGCGGGGGGGTCCTACAATGAGCAGTTCTTC	CASSFLRLAGGSYNEQFF
TRBV9	many	TRBJ1-2	NA	TGTGCCAGCAGCCAAAACGAGGGCAGGGGATATGGCTACACCTTC	CASSQNEGRGYGYTF
TRBV20-1	few	TRBJ1-1	NA	TGCAGTGTCCCCGCCAGGGGCACTAACACTGAAGCTTTCTTT	CSVPARGTNTEAFF
TRBV28	few	TRBJ2-7	TRBD1	TGTGCCAGTCAACTACAGGGGGGTGGTGGCGAGCAGTACTTC	CASQLQGGGGEQYF
TRBV20-1	NA	TRBJ2-7	TRBD1	TGCAGTGCTTCATACAAGACAGGGGACTACGAGCAGTACTTC	CSASYKTGDYEQYF
TRBV20-1	few	TRBJ2-5	NA	TGCAGTCCCAACACAGGGATGGGTTTAGAGGCCCAGTACTTC	CSPNTGMGLEAQYF
TRBV10-3	NA	TRBJ2-3	NA	TGTGCCATCAGTCTTAGCCCCATTGGTAGCACAGATACGCAGTATTTT	CAISLSPIGSTDTQYF
TRBV29-1	NA	TRBJ1-4	NA	TGCAGCGCTTCGGGGGCGCATGAAAAACTGTTTTTT	CSASGAHEKLFF
TRBV7-9	NA	TRBJ1-1	TRBD1	TGTGCCAGCAGCCCGTGGACAGGGGGGGGGGACACTGAAGCTTTCTTT	CASSPWTGGGDTEAFF
TRBV6-4	NA	TRBJ2-1	TRBD2	TGTGCCAGCAGTGACTGGGGGGGAAGCTCCTACAATGAGCAGTTCTTC	CASSDWGGSSYNEQFF
TRBV4-2	NA	TRBJ2-7	NA	TGTGCCAGCAGCCTCCAAAGGGGGGGGTCGACCTACGAGCAGTACTTC	CASSLQRGGSTYEQYF
TRBV10-3	NA	TRBJ2-7	NA	TGTGCCATCGGAGACAGCCGAAACGAGCAGTACTTC	CAIGDSRNEQYF
TRBV12-3/TRBV12-4	few	TRBJ1-1	NA	TGTGCCAGCAGGCTTGGACAAACAGAAGCTTTCTTT	CASRLGQTEAFF
TRBV6-2/TRBV6-3	few	TRBJ2-3	NA	TGTGCCAGCAGACCCCACCTTATAGATACGCAGTATTTT	CASRPHLIDTQYF
TRBV5-1	NA	TRBJ2-1	TRBD2	TGCGCCAGCAGCTTGGGGCTTGGGACTAGGATTAATGAGCAGTTCTTC	CASSLGLGTRINEQFF
TRBV29-1	NA	TRBJ1-4	NA	TGCAGCGGGAGGGGTGTTGGAGAAAAACTGTTTTTT	CSGRGVGEKLFF
TRBV29-1	few	TRBJ1-1	TRBD1	TGCAGCGTTGGGGACAGGGAAGCTTTCTTT	CSVGDREAFF
TRBV28	NA	TRBJ1-3	NA	TGTGCCAGCGTTGGGACCGAACTCTCTGGAAACACCATATATTTT	CASVGTELSGNTIYF
TRBV29-1	many	TRBJ2-5	TRBD1	TGCAGCGTTCCTAAACAGGGGGCGGAAGAGACCCAGTACTTC	CSVPKQGAEETQYF
TRBV7-9	NA	TRBJ1-2	NA	TGTGCCAGCAGCTTAAGGGTCGAGCCCTACTATGGCTACACCTTC	CASSLRVEPYYGYTF
TRBV12-3/TRBV12-4	NA	TRBJ2-5	NA	TGTGCCAGCAGTTTTGCGGCGGCAGTCCAAGAGACCCAGTACTTC	CASSFAAAVQETQYF
TRBV6-6	few	TRBJ1-2	TRBD1	TGTGCCAGCCTAATGGGACAGGGGGCAAACTATGGCTACACCTTC	CASLMGQGANYGYTF
TRBV7-2	few	TRBJ2-7	NA	TGTGCCAGCAACCCCAGGGGGGGCGACGAGCAGTACTTC	CASNPRGGDEQYF
TRBV5-1	few	TRBJ2-1	TRBD2	TGCGCCAGCAGTTTCAACGGGGGGGCAGACAATGAGCAGTTCTTC	CASSFNGGADNEQFF
TRBV28	NA	TRBJ2-1	NA	TGTGCCAGCAGTTCAGGAGGGGGGGCCGTCAATGAGCAGTTCTTC	CASSSGGGAVNEQFF
TRBV15	NA	TRBJ1-1	NA	TGTGCCACCAGCCTCGGACGGGACACTGAAGCTTTCTTT	CATSLGRDTEAFF
TRBV2	NA	TRBJ1-5	NA	TGTGCCAGCAGTGAGTTGACGGATCAGCCCCAGCATTTT	CASSELTDQPQHF